Listed below are T cell receptor beta chains from one sample, sequenced in a study of blood T cell repertoires in COVID-19. Sequenced by immunoSEQ multiplex PCR; TCRdb stores in-frame clones only, minus some. This table holds over 95,000 clones, 85% to 90% found once. The specimen sequenced was peripheral blood. These receptors all come from a woman aged 45-60 years with acute or convalescent COVID-19. Both conserved end residues are part of each CDR3. The D gene is left open where the match is weak. The size of a clone is reported for some rows only, either as once, few or many, or as a class for expanded clones.

V gene	CDR3 length	D gene	clone size	J gene	CDR3 protein	CDR3 DNA
TRBV6-5	15	TRBD2	NA	TRBJ2-1	CASSYSRLAHNEQFF	TGTGCCAGCAGTTACTCGAGACTAGCCCACAATGAGCAGTTCTTC
TRBV3-1/TRBV3-2	17	TRBD2	NA	TRBJ2-5	CASSQGSLGLASETQYF	TGTGCCAGCAGCCAAGGATCACTGGGACTAGCGTCGGAGACCCAGTACTTC
TRBV21-1	15	NA	NA	TRBJ2-1	CASSWGRNSYNEQFF	TGTGCCAGCAGCTGGGGGCGGAACTCCTACAATGAGCAGTTCTTC
TRBV5-6	12	NA	NA	TRBJ2-1	CASSLGDREQFF	TGTGCCAGCAGTCTAGGGGATCGTGAGCAGTTCTTC
TRBV12-3/TRBV12-4	13	NA	NA	TRBJ1-2	CASRGDSRQGYTF	TGTGCCAGCAGGGGGGACTCCCGGCAAGGCTACACCTTC
TRBV29-1	14	TRBD2	NA	TRBJ2-3	CSAWGAGGLDTQYF	TGCAGCGCTTGGGGGGCGGGGGGTCTAGATACGCAGTATTTT
TRBV4-2	15	TRBD1	NA	TRBJ1-1	CASSQEVTGGTEAFF	TGTGCCAGCAGCCAAGAGGTAACAGGGGGCACTGAAGCTTTCTTT
TRBV15	14	NA	NA	TRBJ2-2	CATSRGTGTGELFF	TGTGCCACCAGCAGAGGAACAGGGACCGGGGAGCTGTTTTTT
TRBV4-1	17	NA	once	TRBJ1-2	CASSPFLLAGSNYGYTF	TGCGCCAGCAGCCCCTTTCTTTTGGCAGGCTCCAACTATGGCTACACCTTC
TRBV7-2	13	NA	NA	TRBJ1-1	CASSLWADREAFF	TGTGCCAGCAGCTTATGGGCAGACCGCGAAGCTTTCTTT
TRBV20-1	13	NA	few	TRBJ1-1	CSASTNMNTEAFF	TGCAGTGCTAGTACCAACATGAACACTGAAGCTTTCTTT
TRBV7-9	15	NA	NA	TRBJ2-3	CASSLGQALLISQYF	TGTGCCAGCAGCTTAGGGCAGGCCCTGCTAATTTCGCAGTATTTT
TRBV21-1	14	NA	NA	TRBJ2-3	CGTSGPLGTDTQYF	TGTGGGACTAGCGGCCCCTTGGGCACAGATACGCAGTATTTT
TRBV28	15	TRBD1	NA	TRBJ2-7	CASRLLQGVSYEQYF	TGTGCCAGCAGACTCTTACAGGGGGTGTCCTACGAGCAGTACTTC
TRBV7-9	14	NA	NA	TRBJ1-5	CASSLAGSNQPQHF	TGTGCCAGCAGCTTAGCGGGGAGTAATCAGCCCCAGCATTTT
TRBV30	13	NA	NA	TRBJ1-4	CAFNRGANEKLFF	TGTGCCTTTAACCGCGGGGCTAATGAAAAACTGTTTTTT
TRBV7-9	13	TRBD1	once	TRBJ1-1	CASADRLDTEAFF	TGTGCCAGTGCGGACAGGTTAGACACTGAAGCTTTCTTT
TRBV18	18	TRBD1	NA	TRBJ1-5	CASSPYGTGAGSNQPQHF	TGTGCCAGCTCACCATACGGGACAGGGGCCGGTAGCAATCAGCCCCAGCATTTT
TRBV9	15	TRBD1	once	TRBJ1-2	CASSDNPTGGRGYTF	TGTGCCAGCAGCGACAACCCAACAGGGGGCCGTGGCTACACCTTC
TRBV6-6	16	NA	NA	TRBJ2-1	CASSYLGPTSYNEQFF	TGTGCCAGCAGCTACCTAGGTCCTACATCCTACAATGAGCAGTTCTTC
TRBV5-6	14	TRBD2	NA	TRBJ2-1	CASSLPGGHNEQFF	TGTGCCAGCAGCCTCCCGGGGGGACACAATGAGCAGTTCTTC
TRBV28	15	NA	NA	TRBJ2-1	CASRRGGGPSNEQFF	TGTGCCAGCAGGAGGGGGGGAGGGCCCTCCAATGAGCAGTTCTTC
TRBV7-9	13	TRBD1	NA	TRBJ1-1	CASRGQLNTEAFF	TGTGCCAGCAGGGGACAGTTGAACACTGAAGCTTTCTTT
TRBV3-1/TRBV3-2	11	NA	NA	TRBJ2-2	CASSQAGELFF	TGTGCCAGCAGCCAAGCTGGGGAGCTGTTTTTT
TRBV29-1	12	NA	NA	TRBJ1-1	CSVKGGDTEAFF	TGCAGCGTAAAAGGGGGGGACACTGAAGCTTTCTTT
TRBV28	13	NA	NA	TRBJ2-1	CASSLSTYNEQFF	TGTGCCAGCAGTTTAAGCACCTACAATGAGCAGTTCTTC
TRBV28	14	NA	NA	TRBJ1-4	CASSLTELHEKLFF	TGTGCCAGCAGTTTGACAGAATTGCATGAAAAACTGTTTTTT
TRBV7-2	13	NA	NA	TRBJ1-5	CASSRQDEQPQHF	TGTGCCAGCAGCAGACAGGACGAACAGCCCCAGCATTTT
TRBV5-1	16	NA	NA	TRBJ2-3	CASSLARGIGGDTQYF	TGCGCCAGCAGCTTGGCCCGGGGAATTGGTGGAGATACGCAGTATTTT
TRBV28	15	TRBD1	NA	TRBJ2-1	CASSSGQATYNEQFF	TGTGCCAGCAGTTCGGGACAGGCAACTTACAATGAGCAGTTCTTC
TRBV27	16	NA	once	TRBJ1-6	CASRDGGQSYNSPLHF	TGTGCCAGCAGGGACGGCGGGCAGTCATATAATTCACCCCTCCACTTT
TRBV11-2	12	NA	NA	TRBJ2-1	CASSLAGDEQFF	TGTGCCAGCAGCTTAGCAGGGGATGAGCAGTTCTTC
TRBV27	13	NA	NA	TRBJ1-1	CASSLTSGVEAFF	TGTGCCAGCAGTCTTACCTCAGGGGTCGAAGCTTTCTTT
TRBV9	18	NA	NA	TRBJ1-1	CASSVGRCPLFMNTEAFF	TGTGCCAGCAGCGTGGGCAGATGCCCTTTATTCATGAACACTGAAGCTTTCTTT
TRBV14	14	TRBD1	once	TRBJ2-7	CASSLGTGAYEQYF	TGTGCCAGCAGCCTCGGGACAGGGGCCTACGAGCAGTACTTC
TRBV24-1	16	TRBD1	NA	TRBJ2-5	CATSDSGTGGRETQYF	TGTGCCACCAGTGATTCCGGGACAGGGGGGAGAGAGACCCAGTACTTC
TRBV9	14	NA	NA	TRBJ1-5	CASSVGQGNQPQHF	TGTGCCAGCAGCGTAGGTCAGGGGAATCAGCCCCAGCATTTT
TRBV10-2	14	TRBD1	NA	TRBJ2-1	CATRSLDRGYEQFF	TGCGCCACTCGCTCGTTAGACAGGGGGTATGAGCAGTTCTTC
TRBV11-1	16	TRBD2	NA	TRBJ2-2	CASSLANLAGTGELFF	TGTGCCAGCAGCTTAGCTAACCTAGCGGGCACCGGGGAGCTGTTTTTT
TRBV7-2	16	NA	NA	TRBJ2-1	CASSLAPGEFYNEQFF	TGTGCCAGCAGCTTAGCCCCAGGGGAATTCTACAATGAGCAGTTCTTC
TRBV28	12	NA	NA	TRBJ1-2	CASSPLRAGYTF	TGTGCCAGCAGCCCCCTGAGGGCTGGCTACACCTTC
TRBV28	12	NA	NA	TRBJ2-5	CASTRHSLAQYF	TGTGCCAGCACTCGACACTCCCTGGCCCAGTACTTC
TRBV10-1	14	TRBD1	NA	TRBJ2-2	CASSPGDRPGELFF	TGCGCCAGCAGCCCCGGGGACAGGCCCGGGGAGCTGTTTTTT
TRBV9	15	NA	NA	TRBJ2-6	CASSVGGNGANVLTF	TGTGCCAGCAGCGTAGGGGGCAATGGGGCCAACGTCCTGACTTTC
TRBV5-1	13	NA	NA	TRBJ2-3	CASSFARTDTQYF	TGCGCCAGCAGCTTCGCTAGAACAGATACGCAGTATTTT
TRBV3-1/TRBV3-2	19	TRBD2	NA	TRBJ2-2	CASSQKAGLAGAGTGELFF	TGTGCCAGCAGCCAAAAGGCAGGACTAGCGGGGGCCGGCACCGGGGAGCTGTTTTTT
TRBV21-1	14	NA	once	TRBJ1-5	CASSKVESNQPQHF	TGTGCCAGCAGCAAAGTAGAGTCAAATCAGCCCCAGCATTTT
TRBV9	15	NA	few	TRBJ1-3	CASSAGRERGNTIYF	TGTGCCAGCAGCGCCGGCAGGGAACGGGGAAACACCATATATTTT
TRBV19	15	NA	NA	TRBJ1-6	CASSISLDSRSPLHF	TGTGCCAGTAGTATCTCGTTGGACAGTAGATCACCCCTCCACTTT
TRBV11-2	14	NA	NA	TRBJ2-1	CASSLEQAYNEQFF	TGTGCCAGCAGCTTAGAGCAGGCTTACAATGAGCAGTTCTTC
TRBV6-2/TRBV6-3	13	TRBD1	NA	TRBJ1-2	CASSRQGPYGYTF	TGTGCCAGCAGCCGACAGGGTCCTTACGGCTACACCTTC
TRBV25-1	15	NA	NA	TRBJ2-2	CASSFHSWNTGELFF	TGTGCCAGCAGTTTCCACTCCTGGAACACCGGGGAGCTGTTTTTT
TRBV19	17	TRBD1	NA	TRBJ2-1	CASSTSYKTGGMNEQFF	TGTGCCAGTAGTACGTCCTATAAGACAGGGGGCATGAATGAGCAGTTCTTC
TRBV3-1/TRBV3-2	13	NA	NA	TRBJ1-3	CASRVGSGNTIYF	TGTGCCAGCAGGGTCGGCTCTGGAAACACCATATATTTT
TRBV19	16	TRBD2	NA	TRBJ2-1	CASSRTSGAVYNEQFF	TGTGCCAGTAGTCGGACTAGCGGGGCCGTCTACAATGAGCAGTTCTTC
TRBV7-9	10	NA	NA	TRBJ2-3	CASSADTQYF	TGTGCCAGCAGCGCGGATACGCAGTATTTT
TRBV10-3	13	TRBD1	NA	TRBJ1-2	CATVQGVSDGYTF	TGTGCCACGGTACAGGGGGTATCGGATGGCTACACCTTC
TRBV6-5	15	TRBD1	NA	TRBJ1-6	CASSYSGTGGSPLHF	TGTGCCAGCAGTTACTCCGGGACAGGGGGTTCACCCCTCCACTTT
TRBV7-8	13	NA	NA	TRBJ1-5	CASSLEGVQPQHF	TGTGCCAGCAGCTTAGAGGGAGTTCAGCCCCAGCATTTT
TRBV2	15	NA	NA	TRBJ1-3	CASSEAPGRGNTIYF	TGTGCCAGCAGTGAAGCGCCAGGGCGTGGAAACACCATATATTTT